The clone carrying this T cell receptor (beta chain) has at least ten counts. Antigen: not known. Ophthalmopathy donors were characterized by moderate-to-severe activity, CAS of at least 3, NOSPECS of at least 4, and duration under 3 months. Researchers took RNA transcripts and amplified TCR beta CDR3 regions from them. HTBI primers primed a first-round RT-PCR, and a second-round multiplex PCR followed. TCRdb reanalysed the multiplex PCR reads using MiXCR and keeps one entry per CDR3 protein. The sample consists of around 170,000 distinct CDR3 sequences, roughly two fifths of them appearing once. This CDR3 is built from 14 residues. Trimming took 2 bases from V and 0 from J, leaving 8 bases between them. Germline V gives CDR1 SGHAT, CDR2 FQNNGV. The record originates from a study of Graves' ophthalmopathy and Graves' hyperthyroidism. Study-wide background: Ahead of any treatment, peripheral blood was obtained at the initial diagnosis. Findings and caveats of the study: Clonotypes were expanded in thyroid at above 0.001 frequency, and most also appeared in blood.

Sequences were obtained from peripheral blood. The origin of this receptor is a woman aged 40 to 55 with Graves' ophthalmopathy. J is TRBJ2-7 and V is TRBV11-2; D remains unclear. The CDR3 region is CASSLNSLSYEQYF. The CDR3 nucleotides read TGTGCCAGCAGCTTAAACTCCCTCTCCTACGAGCAGTACTTC.